Shown below are 12 T cell receptor beta chains from a single sample sequenced in a study of shared clonotypes between healthy human individuals. Generated by immunoSEQ multiplex PCR, the TCRdb table keeps only in-frame clones and is missing some. The sample shows about 600,000 clones, 95% to 98% of them seen only once. The specimen sequenced was naive CD4+ T cells sorted from blood. Indicated subset: CD45RA+ positively selected. The receptor source for this set is a woman in her twenties or thirties in good health.

This chain joins TRBV19 and TRBJ2-2, with 11 bases identical to TRBD2. The CDR3 contains 18 residues. The J segment lost 0 bases and the V segment lost 1 base, leaving 4 bases of the junction unmatched. Germline assignment: CDR1 LNHDA and CDR2 SQIVND (reference sequence). CDR3 region: CASSIGGLADANTGELFF. CDR3 nucleotides: TGTGCCAGTAGTATAGGGGGACTAGCGGATGCGAACACCGGGGAGCTGTTTTTT.

This chain connects TRBV29-1 to TRBJ2-1; the match to TRBD2 covers 9 bases. The CDR3 length is 15 residues. The germline CDR1 and CDR2 sequences are SQVTM and ANQGSEA. J was trimmed by 3 bases and V by 7 bases; bases with no gene match: 10. The CDR3 coding sequence is TGCAGCGCCTTGGCTAGCGGGATGAGCTACAATGAGCAGTTCTTC. Translating gives CSALASGMSYNEQFF.

The rearrangement joins TRBV2 to TRBJ2-1; 10 nucleotides align to TRBD1. Per the germline V gene, CDR1 is SNHLY and CDR2 is FYNNEI. Unmatched junction bases numbered 3, after V lost 6 bases and J lost 1 base. There are 15 residues in the CDR3. This CDR3 is CASRDRGFSYNEQFF. CDR3 nucleotides: TGTGCCAGCAGGGACAGGGGGTTTTCCTACAATGAGCAGTTCTTC.

The chain links TRBV19 to TRBJ2-7; 7 bases are shared with TRBD1. The V segment lost 5 bases and the J segment 4 bases; nucleotides outside the gene matches: 8. This CDR3 spans 14 amino acids. CDR1 LNHDA and CDR2 SQIVND come from the germline V gene (reference sequence). CDR3 loop: CASSPPGQSYEQYF. The CDR3 nucleotides are TGTGCCAGTAGTCCCCCGGGACAGAGTTACGAGCAGTACTTC. Complete variable domain (other parts from reference TRBV19 and TRBJ2-7): DGGITQSPKYLFRKEGQNVTLSCEQNLNHDAMYWYRQDPGQGLRLIYYSQIVNDFQKGDIAEGYSVSREKKESFPLTVTSAQKNPTAFYLCASSPPGQSYEQYFGPGTRLTVT.

The chain links TRBV7-2 to TRBJ2-3, with 10 bases identical to TRBD1. This CDR3 contains 15 residues. The V and J ends lost 3 bases and 3 bases, in that order; junction bases with no gene match: 3. The germline CDR1 and CDR2 sequences are SGHTA and FQGNSA. Here the CDR3 DNA reads TGTGCCAGCAGCTTTACGGGACAGGGGACAGATACGCAGTATTTT. It translates to CASSFTGQGTDTQYF.

On this clone itself: Other DNA sequences in the sample encode the same CDR3. V and J are TRBV18 and TRBJ2-7; tentatively, D is TRBD1 (5 bases). Germline V gene lookup returns CDR1 KGHSH and CDR2 LQKENI. Trimming stripped 3 bases from V and 3 bases from J, with 6 bases between. There are 12 residues in the CDR3. The chain's CDR3 is CASSPDSYEQYF. CDR3 coding DNA: TGTGCCAGCTCACCTGACAGCTACGAGCAGTACTTC.

The rearrangement links TRBV7-9 to TRBJ2-5; TRBD2 matches 7 bases. The CDR3 is 15 amino acids. The germline gives CDR1 SEHNR, CDR2 FQNEAQ (reference sequence). The V gene end was trimmed by 4 bases and the J gene end by 3 bases; junction bases not matched to a gene: 8. The CDR3: CASSSRLAEKETQYF. The CDR3 DNA sequence: TGTGCCAGCAGCTCCAGGCTAGCGGAAAAAGAGACCCAGTACTTC.

This clone was seen once. The chain carries TRBV7-9 and TRBJ2-3; 12 bases map to TRBD2. V trimming: 4 bases; J trimming: 0 bases; junction bases outside the gene matches: 8. The germline V gene has CDR1 SEHNR and CDR2 FQNEAQ (reference sequence). There are 18 residues in the CDR3. CDR3 residues: CASSWGTSGSSSTDTQYF. The CDR3 nucleotides read TGTGCCAGCAGCTGGGGGACTAGCGGGTCCTCTAGCACAGATACGCAGTATTTT. Supplemented by reference TRBV7-9 and TRBJ2-3, the full variable domain reads DTGVSQNPRHKITKRGQNVTFRCDPISEHNRLYWYRQTLGQGPEFLTYFQNEAQLEKSRLLSDRFSAERPKGSFSTLEIQRTEQGDSAMYLCASSWGTSGSSSTDTQYFGPGTRLTVL.

CDR3 nucleotide sequence: TGTGCCAGCAGTCCGCACCCGGACAGACTTATAGCCAAAAACATTCAGTACTTC. It specifies CASSPHPDRLIAKNIQYF. V and J are TRBV27 and TRBJ2-4; a possible D gene is TRBD1 (6 bases). Germline loops: CDR1 MNHEY, CDR2 SMNVEV (reference sequence). This CDR3 region has 18 residues. V was shortened by 5 bases and J by 0 bases, with 20 bases between the two germline ends.

V and J are TRBV27 and TRBJ1-6, with D unresolved. This CDR3 spans 11 amino acids. V shed 7 bases and J shed 2 bases, with 0 bases lying between them. Germline V gene sequence: CDR1 MNHEY, CDR2 SMNVEV (reference sequence). The CDR3 region is CASTYNSPLHF. The CDR3 region has the DNA TGTGCCAGCACCTATAATTCACCCCTCCACTTT.

This chain uses TRBV21-1 with TRBJ2-3; the D call in the table, TRBD2, was not verified against the DNA. TRBV21-1 is listed as a pseudogene. The CDR3 has 17 residues. Here the CDR3 reads CASSKWPSGRSADTQYF. CDR3 in DNA: TGTGCCAGCAGCAAGTGGCCTAGCGGGAGAAGTGCAGATACGCAGTATTTT.

The V and J genes are TRBV9 and TRBJ1-1; D remains ambiguous. The V end was cut by 1 base, the J end by 1 base, with 5 bases between. The CDR3 extends over 13 amino acids. Germline CDR1 and CDR2: SGDLS and YYNGEE. CDR3 DNA sequence: TGTGCCAGCAGCGTAATAGGGAACACTGAAGCTTTCTTT. Translated: CASSVIGNTEAFF.